These T cell receptor beta chains were read from a single sample in a study of T cells in Graves' hyperthyroidism and ophthalmopathy. TCRdb reprocessed the multiplex PCR reads via MiXCR and lists one record per CDR3 protein. Counted here are around 690,000 distinct CDR3 sequences, 20% occurring once; the ten biggest clones make up roughly a third. Specimen: blood. Receptors originate from a man aged 30 to 39 with Graves' ophthalmopathy. Both conserved end residues are trimmed from each CDR3.

15	TRBV24-1	TRBJ2-5	ATSFPGLAGDGETQY
14	TRBV7-6	TRBJ2-7	ASSHGLAGPPYEQY
13	TRBV20-1	TRBJ1-6	SAKTSPRADSPLH
14	TRBV5-1	TRBJ1-1	ASTPTGQALSTEAF
12	TRBV27	TRBJ1-2	ASSQGQTFYGYT
14	TRBV20-1	TRBJ2-7	SARGLLAGGSYEQY
8	TRBV20-1	TRBJ2-1	SAYRDTLF
11	TRBV12-3/TRBV12-4	TRBJ1-6	ASSLGRDSPLH
13	TRBV25-1	TRBJ1-5	ASSEYGEGTQPQH
13	TRBV6-1	TRBJ1-5	ASSEWTGGGQPQH
13	TRBV11-2	TRBJ2-2	ASSLNLGNTGELF
11	TRBV24-1	TRBJ1-2	ATSDLPRGGYT
9	TRBV30	TRBJ2-2	AWTVTGELF
10	TRBV20-1	TRBJ2-1	SAKTDRSEQF
14	TRBV6-6	TRBJ2-5	ASSYPKQDRQETQY
13	TRBV11-2	TRBJ2-1	ASSLGGGRYNEQF